What follows is one T cell receptor (beta chain) and its context. The antigen this receptor binds is unknown. Base qualities were left out, and no much larger clone turns up one base away. The data derive from a study of T cell changes during pregnancy in multiple sclerosis (dated by TCRdb to between 2018 and 2021). The study in broad terms: The study looked at changes in the T cell repertoire across pregnancy in women with multiple sclerosis.

The trim is 1 base for V and 6 bases for J, with a gap of 10 bases between the germline ends. The CDR3 has 13 amino acids, counting the end cysteine and phenylalanine. Of the read, only the CDR3 DNA is kept; its 39 bases are in frame from base 1. Based on the germline V gene, the CDR1 and CDR2 sequences are SGHTA and FQGNSA. Libraries were prepared through the immunoSEQ multiplex PCR assay. TCRdb took this table from immuneACCESS and kept in-frame rearrangements with V and J called. Such tables lack part of the clones; where checked against another copy, unresolved V genes explain under half of the gap, and the rest is unexplained. For this sample the table gives some 71,000 clones, of which roughly 91% were detected only once. 0.29% of the sample belongs to the ten largest clones.

Recombination connected TRBV7-2 to TRBJ2-7, and perhaps TRBD2 as D gene, on 6 matching bases. The origin of this receptor is a female donor in good health, enrolled as a control in a pregnancy study. The sequencing here drew on CD4+ T cells from peripheral blood mononuclear cells, taken in the third trimester of pregnancy. In nucleotides, the sequence is TGTGCCAGCAGCTTAGATTACGGGGGCGAGCAGTACTTC. It translates as CASSLDYGGEQYF.